The rows below give T cell receptor beta chains drawn from one sample of a study of shared clonotypes between healthy human individuals. Clones were read by immunoSEQ multiplex PCR, and TCRdb kept only the in-frame ones, dropping some. Of about 2 million clones in the sample, just under 95% were seen once. Source material: naive CD8+ T cells sorted from blood. The receptors shown here come from a man younger than 30 in good health. Both conserved end residues are part of each CDR3. Fields, in order: D gene, V gene, J gene, clone size, CDR3 protein, CDR3 DNA. D genes are given only for firm matches. Not every row has a clone size; where given, it reads once, few, many or a size class.

TRBD2	TRBV27	TRBJ2-3	once	CASSWYSGVTDTQYF	TGTGCCAGCAGTTGGTATAGCGGGGTAACAGATACGCAGTATTTT
.	TRBV21-1	TRBJ1-1	.	CASGGLVDNTEAFF	TGTGCCAGCGGGGGTCTGGTGGATAACACTGAAGCTTTCTTT
.	TRBV30	TRBJ1-1	.	CAWSRAGTNTEAFF	TGTGCCTGGAGCCGGGCAGGGACGAACACTGAAGCTTTCTTT
TRBD2	TRBV5-1	TRBJ2-1	.	CASSPVGLADYNEQFF	TGCGCCAGCAGCCCCGTCGGCCTAGCGGACTACAATGAGCAGTTCTTC
.	TRBV11-3	TRBJ2-7	.	CASSLDHTYEQYF	TGTGCCAGCAGCTTAGATCACACGTACGAGCAGTACTTC
.	TRBV7-8	TRBJ2-1	.	CASSSLSWDIGGNEQFF	TGTGCCAGCAGCTCCCTTTCTTGGGACATAGGGGGAAATGAGCAGTTCTTC
TRBD2	TRBV7-6	TRBJ2-2	.	CASSFIAGDGTGELFF	TGTGCCAGCAGCTTCATAGCGGGAGACGGCACCGGGGAGCTGTTTTTT
.	TRBV9	TRBJ1-2	.	CASSATTEPNYGYTF	TGTGCCAGCAGCGCAACGACGGAACCTAACTATGGCTACACCTTC
.	TRBV11-3	TRBJ2-5	.	CASSPGVGETQYF	TGTGCCAGCAGCCCGGGGGTTGGGGAGACCCAGTACTTC
TRBD2	TRBV28	TRBJ2-5	.	CASRSSGGSEETQYF	TGTGCCAGCAGGTCTAGCGGGGGGTCAGAAGAGACCCAGTACTTC
TRBD2	TRBV18	TRBJ2-7	.	CASSPDTSGGAYEQYF	TGTGCCAGCTCACCGGATACTAGCGGGGGGGCCTACGAGCAGTACTTC
.	TRBV6-6	TRBJ2-1	.	CASSTGDSYNEQFF	TGTGCCAGCAGTACGGGGGACTCCTACAATGAACAGTTCTTC
.	TRBV29-1	TRBJ1-2	.	CSVEPNYGYTF	TGCAGCGTTGAGCCTAACTATGGCTACACCTTC
.	TRBV2	TRBJ1-2	once	CASSEPGFYGYTF	TGTGCCAGCAGTGAGCCGGGGTTCTATGGCTACACCTTC
TRBD1	TRBV11-2	TRBJ2-7	.	CASSFTPGQGAYEQYF	TGTGCCAGCAGCTTCACTCCGGGACAGGGGGCCTACGAGCAGTACTTC
.	TRBV6-5	TRBJ1-2	.	CASSYSIQDYGYTF	TGTGCCAGCAGTTACTCGATTCAGGACTATGGCTACACCTTC
.	TRBV5-6	TRBJ2-3	.	CASSPLPTSTDTQYF	TGTGCCAGCAGCCCACTCCCCACTAGCACAGATACGCAGTATTTT
TRBD1	TRBV29-1	TRBJ1-2	.	CSVDFPMAGGDYGYTF	TGCAGCGTTGACTTTCCCATGGCAGGGGGGGACTATGGCTACACCTTC
TRBD1	TRBV18	TRBJ1-3	once	CASSHGDRATGNTIYF	TGTGCCAGCTCACACGGGGACAGGGCGACTGGAAACACCATATATTTT
.	TRBV4-1	TRBJ2-7	.	CASSQAGHYEQYF	TGCGCCAGCAGCCAAGCGGGACACTACGAGCAGTACTTC
.	TRBV9	TRBJ2-7	.	CASSVGLGDTSFEQYF	TGTGCCAGCAGCGTAGGGTTGGGGGACACTTCCTTCGAGCAGTACTTC
TRBD2	TRBV7-2	TRBJ2-3	.	CASSLTTSPTDTQYF	TGTGCCAGCAGCTTAACGACTAGCCCCACAGATACGCAGTATTTT
.	TRBV5-1	TRBJ2-7	once	CASSWTPGANDEQYF	TGCGCCAGCAGCTGGACTCCGGGAGCCAACGACGAGCAGTACTTC
.	TRBV28	TRBJ1-5	.	CASNLQRYSNQPQHF	TGTGCCAGCAACCTACAGAGGTATAGCAATCAGCCCCAGCATTTT
TRBD2	TRBV4-3	TRBJ2-1	.	CASSQDLADPYNEQFF	TGCGCCAGCAGCCAAGACCTAGCGGATCCGTACAATGAGCAGTTCTTC
TRBD2	TRBV19	TRBJ2-7	.	CASSYSGSYEQYF	TGTGCCAGTAGCTATAGCGGGAGCTACGAGCAGTACTTC